Included here is one T cell receptor (beta chain) sequence, with context. Its recognized antigen is unknown. Base quality data are lacking; no much larger clone is found one base away. In the paper's terms, the time point label means: persistent/refractory GD, antithyroid drugs over 5 years with positive TRAb. For both TCR sequencing and RNA sequencing, RNA was extracted from PBMCs using TRIzol. The diagnosis of Graves' disease followed American Thyroid Association guidelines. Recruitment of patients was carried out at an endocrinology department in Xi'an, China. Each patient gave approximately 9.7 milliliters of peripheral blood, collected in an EDTA anticoagulant tube. Ficoll Paque Plus density gradient separation was used to isolate PBMCs, and no additional T cell sorting was done. An Agilent 2100 Bioanalyzer and agarose gel were used to assess RNA quality, and a NanoDrop 2000 was used to measure RNA concentration.

Libraries were built with multiplex PCR. Sequencing was performed on an Illumina HiSeq 4000. To build TCR beta libraries, CDR3 regions were amplified by Arm-PCR using iRepertoire HTBI primers. Before sequencing, the PCR products underwent gel purification. The source study handled its data this way. Across samples, around 62 TRBV and 13 to 15 TRBJ segments were identified and used for gene usage analysis of CDR3 amino acid clonotypes. Filtered high-quality paired reads were merged into contigs using COPE and FqMerger. BLAST was used to align contigs to IMGT TRBV, TRBD and TRBJ reference genes, and CDR3 was defined according to IMGT. Clonotypes above 0.1% frequency were classified as highly expanded clones. Repertoire diversity was measured by Shannon entropy, and V-J evenness by the Gini coefficient. Clonotypes shared by more than one individual were considered public. TCRdb's own reprocessing of the public reads used fastp at Q25 and MiXCR and kept productive beta chains. Rows are combined by CDR3 protein, so each entry shows the most common genes and DNA. TCRdb's processing, not the authors' own work, is the source of the V and J calls. The sample table holds about 660,000 distinct CDR3 sequences, of which about 30% were seen once. About two fifths of the sample is held by the ten biggest clonotypes.

This sample was included in a study of regulatory T cells in long-lasting Graves disease (dated by TCRdb to the early 2020s). Regarding the complete study: Persistent Graves' disease was defined as persistently positive TSH receptor autoantibodies together with antithyroid drug treatment for over 5 years. Patients with persistent Graves' disease were compared with patients with newly diagnosed Graves' disease using TCR sequencing and RNA sequencing of peripheral blood. In the clinical cohort, patients with persistent Graves' disease had used antithyroid drugs for an average of around 9.9 years. A total of around 35 samples underwent TCR sequencing, from about 13 patients with persistent Graves' disease and 20 or so patients with newly diagnosed Graves' disease. The study was registered as a clinical trial and conducted in China.

From the cysteine through the phenylalanine, the CDR3 covers 16 amino acids. Only the CDR3 DNA is retained, 48 bases long and in frame from the first base. V loses 2 bases of germline sequence and J loses 5 bases, and the interval between the two ends is 19 bases. Based on the germline V gene, the CDR1 and CDR2 sequences are SGHRS and YFSETQ. General study outcomes and caveats: Because the primary lesion, thyroid tissue, could not be accessed, the study looked at peripheral blood alone. A larger number of public clonotypes was shared among persistent patients (under 3,000) than among newly diagnosed patients (approximately 930). The authors acknowledged the small sample size as a limitation that may reduce accuracy. Preferential use of TRBV28, TRBJ1-2 and TRBJ2-5 was observed in persistent disease, whereas TRBV20-1 and TRBJ2-1 were favored in newly diagnosed disease. Only the TCR beta chain was sequenced and analyzed. Compared with newly diagnosed patients, persistent Graves' disease patients had lower TCR Shannon entropy and fewer highly expanded clones, which suggests clonal expansion.

The specimen was peripheral blood mononuclear cells (PBMCs), collected when the disease was refractory, from a patient treated with antithyroid drugs. The chain employs TRBV5-1 and TRBJ1-1, and possibly TRBD1, on 5 matching bases. This receptor was identified in a female donor with Graves disease. In nucleotides, the sequence is TGCGCCAGCAGCTTCCTAAAGGGGCTAGGAGGAACTGAAGCTTTCTTT. Protein translation: CASSFLKGLGGTEAFF.